The 27 T cell receptor beta chains below were found in one sample sequenced in a study of chemoradiotherapy in HPV16-positive cancers. Here immunoSEQ multiplex PCR was the method, and the copy in TCRdb shows in-frame clones only, minus some. The table lists 7,000 or so clones, 89% of them singletons. The sample was tumor tissue, taken from a patient who underwent chemoradiotherapy. These receptors were obtained from a human donor with HPV-associated anogenital cancer.

The CDR3 protein is CASTPGLNTEAFF. CDR3 in DNA: TGTGCCAGTACCCCGGGACTTAACACTGAAGCTTTCTTT. This sequence joins TRBV19 and TRBJ1-1; D possibly corresponds to TRBD1 (5 bases). Between the trimmed V and J ends, which lost 7 bases and 2 bases, there was a span of 11 bases. Germline V gene sequence: CDR1 LNHDA, CDR2 SQIVND (reference sequence). The CDR3 runs 13 residues.

This chain links TRBV7-2 with TRBJ1-1, with unresolved D. The CDR3 sequence is 11 residues long. V lost 5 bases to trimming and J lost 7 bases, with 8 bases between them. The germline V gene has CDR1 SGHTA and CDR2 FQGNSA. The CDR3 coding sequence is TGTGCCAGCAGCCCGGACGGTGAAGCTTTCTTT. This sequence encodes CASSPDGEAFF. Complete variable domain (other parts from reference TRBV7-2 and TRBJ1-1): GAGVSQSPSNKVTEKGKDVELRCDPISGHTALYWYRQSLGQGLEFLIYFQGNSAPDKSGLPSDRFSAERTGGSVSTLTIQRTQQEDSAVYLCASSPDGEAFFGQGTRLTVV.

CDR3 region: CAWTGVHPYEQFF. CDR3 in DNA: TGTGCCTGGACTGGTGTCCATCCCTATGAGCAGTTCTTC. The gene calls are TRBV30 and TRBJ2-1; the D is unclear. The ends were cut back, 4 bases at V and 8 bases at J, with 15 bases in the middle. Germline CDR1 and CDR2: GTSNPN and SVGIG (reference sequence). This CDR3 spans 13 amino acids.

Note on this clone: The same CDR3 arises from other DNA sequences in this sample as well. The genes are TRBV30 and TRBJ1-1; the D is unclear. CDR1 and CDR2 from the germline V gene are GTSNPN and SVGIG (reference sequence). This CDR3 is built from 11 residues. V shed 6 bases and J shed 1 base, with 6 bases lying between them. As DNA, the CDR3 is TGTGCCTGCGAACGGAACACTGAAGCTTTCTTT. This codes for CACERNTEAFF.

The gene calls are TRBV4-2 and TRBJ1-1; D may be TRBD1 (5 bases). Germline V gene data show CDR1 as LGHNA and CDR2 as YNFKEQ. The V end lost 4 bases, the J end lost 6 bases, and 15 bases lay between the germline ends. CDR3 length: 14 amino acids. The CDR3 sequence is CASSPWRGDAEAFF. The CDR3 region has the DNA TGTGCCAGCAGCCCCTGGAGGGGAGACGCTGAAGCTTTCTTT.

The chain combines TRBV11-2 with TRBJ2-7; D possibly matches TRBD1 or TRBD2 (5 bases each). Germline V gene sequence: CDR1 SGHAT, CDR2 FQNNGV. CDR3 length equals 14 residues. V dropped 3 bases and J dropped 7 bases, with 16 bases sitting between them. The CDR3 DNA reads TGTGCCAGCAGCTTTTACGGAGCTGGGGGTGAGCAGTACTTC. Encoded protein: CASSFYGAGGEQYF. The full variable domain, rest sourced from reference TRBV11-2 and TRBJ2-7, is EAGVAQSPRYKIIEKRQSVAFWCNPISGHATLYWYQQILGQGPKLLIQFQNNGVVDDSQLPKDRFSAERLKGVDSTLKIQPAKLEDSAVYLCASSFYGAGGEQYFGPGTRLTVT.

This clone came up once. This chain uses TRBV29-1 with TRBJ2-3, with D tentatively TRBD2 (7 bases). Germline CDR1 and CDR2: SQVTM and ANQGSEA. The CDR3 has 15 amino acids. The V end lost 3 bases, the J end lost 2 bases, and 15 bases lay between the germline ends. DNA for the CDR3: TGCAGCGTTGAGGGGGGGAGGGGGTCCACAGATACGCAGTATTTT. It specifies CSVEGGRGSTDTQYF.

The chain couples TRBV28 to TRBJ1-4; tentative D call: TRBD1 (5 bases). Germline CDR1 reads MDHEN; CDR2 reads SYDVKM. Trimming took off 6 bases at V and 0 bases at J, with 14 bases between the two ends. This CDR3 comprises 16 residues. The CDR3 nucleotides read TGTGCCAGCAGGGTAGGGACCTCGGCAACTAATGAAAAACTGTTTTTT. Amino acids: CASRVGTSATNEKLFF.

The chain combines TRBV4-1 with TRBJ1-2; D is uncertain. Trimming pared 0 bases from V and 4 bases from J, leaving 9 bases between. The CDR3 length is 14 residues. Germline lookup yields CDR1 MGHRA and CDR2 YSYEKL. CDR3 sequence reads: CASSQENQLYGYTF. CDR3 sequence (DNA): TGCGCCAGCAGCCAAGAGAACCAGCTCTATGGCTACACCTTC.

V and J are TRBV7-2 and TRBJ2-1; 9 nucleotides match TRBD1. There are 15 residues in the CDR3. CDR1 and CDR2 from the germline V gene are SGHTA and FQGNSA. V lost 6 bases to trimming and J lost 2 bases; unmatched junction nucleotides: 5. The CDR3 sequence is CASSVDRGAYNEQFF. The DNA of the CDR3 is TGTGCCAGCAGTGTCGACAGGGGGGCCTACAATGAGCAGTTCTTC.

The gene calls are TRBV30 and TRBJ1-4; 12 bases fit TRBD1. V was clipped by 4 bases and J by 4 bases; unmatched bases: 7. This CDR3 spans 16 amino acids. Germline V gene data show CDR1 as GTSNPN and CDR2 as SVGIG (reference sequence). As DNA, the CDR3 is TGTGCCTGGACTTTAGGGACAGGGGGCATTAATGAAAAACTGTTTTTT. It yields the protein CAWTLGTGGINEKLFF.

The table lists this clone with a few counts. The chain combines TRBV11-1 with TRBJ2-1; 7 nucleotides agree with TRBD2. After removal of 0 bases from V and 6 bases from J, the junction contained 8 bases not matched to a gene. The germline gives CDR1 SGHAT, CDR2 FQDESV (reference sequence). This CDR3 is 16 amino acids long. The CDR3 bases are TGTGCCAGCAGCTTAGCGTGGGTAGCGGGTGGCAATGAGCAGTTCTTC. Amino acids: CASSLAWVAGGNEQFF.

This chain uses TRBV2 with TRBJ2-7; D remains unclear. The V end was cut by 5 bases, the J end by 2 bases, with 7 bases between. Germline V gene sequence: CDR1 SNHLY, CDR2 FYNNEI. This CDR3 spans 12 amino acids. The CDR3 nucleotides are TGTGCCAGCAGTTACGACACCTACGAGCAGTACTTC. Translated: CASSYDTYEQYF.

The V call is TRBV29-1, the J call TRBJ1-1; no firm D call. Germline V CDR1 and CDR2: SQVTM, ANQGSEA. V was trimmed by 5 bases and J by 6 bases, leaving 10 bases between them. The CDR3 is made up of 11 amino acids. CDR3 region: CSVLWLSEAFF. In nucleotides, the CDR3 is TGCAGCGTTCTGTGGTTATCTGAAGCTTTCTTT. The whole variable domain, filled in from reference TRBV29-1 and TRBJ1-1, reads SAVISQKPSRDICQRGTSLTIQCQVDSQVTMMFWYRQQPGQSLTLIATANQGSEATYESGFVIDKFPISRPNLTFSTLTVSNMSPEDSSIYLCSVLWLSEAFFGQGTRLTVV.

This clone was seen a few times. The chain couples TRBV2 to TRBJ1-1; D ambiguous. The CDR3 contains 13 residues. V was trimmed by 6 bases and J by 1 base, leaving 9 bases between them. Germline values: CDR1 SNHLY, CDR2 FYNNEI. The CDR3 nucleotides read TGTGCCAGCAGGCTCCAGTGGAACACTGAAGCTTTCTTT. The encoded protein is CASRLQWNTEAFF.

The chain has TRBV19 and TRBJ2-1, with 7 bases lining up with TRBD1. CDR3 length: 14 residues. Trimming at V came to 4 bases and at J to 2 bases, leaving 2 bases not matched to a gene. The germline CDR1 and CDR2 sequences are LNHDA and SQIVND (reference sequence). The CDR3 spells CASSRTGTYNEQFF. The CDR3 bases are TGTGCCAGTAGTAGGACAGGCACCTACAATGAGCAGTTCTTC.

The chain employs TRBV23-1 and TRBJ1-3, with D hard to call. TRBV23-1 is filed as an ORF, its function uncertain. Trimming pared 3 bases from V and 7 bases from J, leaving 13 bases between. The CDR3 is 14 amino acids. The CDR3 here is CASSHRAPWNTIYF. The CDR3 nucleotides read TGCGCCAGCAGTCACCGGGCCCCGTGGAACACCATATATTTT.

In this sample, this clone turned up once. The J gene is TRBJ2-2, the V gene TRBV6-6, with D uncertain. V was trimmed by 6 bases and J by 5 bases, leaving 7 bases between them. This CDR3 region has 12 residues. Germline V CDR1 and CDR2: MNHNY, SVGAGI (reference sequence). Here the CDR3 reads CASRAETGELFF. In nucleotides, the CDR3 is TGTGCCAGCAGGGCGGAGACCGGGGAGCTGTTTTTT.

V is TRBV29-1 and J is TRBJ2-3; TRBD2 matches at 9 bases. In germline, CDR1 is SQVTM, CDR2 ANQGSEA. The V and J ends lost 4 bases and 4 bases, in that order; junction bases with no gene match: 3. The CDR3 covers 13 residues. CDR3 region: CSVASGIADTQYF. CDR3 DNA sequence: TGCAGCGTTGCTAGCGGGATTGCAGATACGCAGTATTTT.

The V gene is TRBV6-6, the J gene TRBJ2-7; TRBD2 aligns across 10 bases. J gave up 5 bases and V 8 bases, and 9 bases lay outside the gene matches. Germline CDR1 reads MNHNY; CDR2 reads SVGAGI (reference sequence). This CDR3 is built from 14 residues. CDR3 DNA: TGTGCCAGCTTGGCTAGCGGGAGCCGGAACGAGCAGTACTTC. It specifies CASLASGSRNEQYF.

This clone showed up just once. The chain couples TRBV6-5 to TRBJ2-5; D might be TRBD1 or TRBD2, each matching 7 bases. The CDR3 runs to 15 residues. The germline V and J ends were trimmed by 0 bases and 5 bases, with 13 bases remaining between them. The germline V gene has CDR1 MNHEY and CDR2 SVGAGI. As DNA, the CDR3 is TGTGCCAGCAGTTACTCAGAGCAGGGGGGGGAGACCCAGTACTTC. Its protein product is CASSYSEQGGETQYF.

The chain employs TRBV5-1 and TRBJ2-5, with D possibly matching TRBD1 (6 bases). This CDR3 has 18 residues. Germline V gives CDR1 SGHRS, CDR2 YFSETQ. Trimming removed 0 bases at V and 1 base at J, with 19 bases between. CDR3 sequence: CASSLEGNRALSQETQYF. CDR3 DNA: TGCGCCAGCAGCTTGGAAGGTAACAGGGCCCTGAGCCAAGAGACCCAGTACTTC.

On this clone: Distinct nucleotide sequences in the sample also encode this CDR3. The rearrangement links TRBV7-9 to TRBJ2-3; D gene unclear. The CDR3 consists of 15 residues. The V end lost 0 bases, the J end lost 2 bases, and 9 bases lay between the germline ends. Germline V gives CDR1 SEHNR, CDR2 FQNEAQ (reference sequence). The DNA of the CDR3 is TGTGCCAGCAGCTTAGCGGTTCTACCCACAGATACGCAGTATTTT. Translated, it gives CASSLAVLPTDTQYF.

This sequence joins TRBV18 and TRBJ2-1; TRBD2 matches 12 bases. With V trimmed by 2 bases and J by 3 bases, 2 bases remained unmatched. Germline V gives CDR1 KGHSH, CDR2 LQKENI. The CDR3 totals 16 residues. CDR3 in amino acids: CASSPGLAGNYNEQFF. CDR3 bases: TGTGCCAGCTCACCAGGACTAGCGGGAAACTACAATGAGCAGTTCTTC.

This chain connects TRBV7-2 to TRBJ2-5; TRBD1 matches at 8 bases. V shed 5 bases and J 7 bases; nucleotides not matched to a gene: 12. CDR3 length equals 15 residues. CDR1 and CDR2 from the germline V gene are SGHTA and FQGNSA. The CDR3 loop reads CASSPVRGLQGTQYF. DNA of the CDR3: TGTGCCAGCAGCCCCGTCAGGGGGCTTCAGGGGACCCAGTACTTC.

This chain links TRBV7-8 with TRBJ2-7, with 10 nucleotides matching TRBD1. Trimming at V came to 3 bases and at J to 4 bases, leaving 15 bases not matched to a gene. There are 18 residues in the CDR3. CDR1 is SGHVS and CDR2 is FQNEAQ in the germline V gene. The CDR3 sequence is CASSFRRQGAGGPYEQYF. The CDR3 region has the DNA TGTGCCAGCAGCTTCAGGAGACAGGGGGCGGGTGGACCTTACGAGCAGTACTTC.

The chain recombines TRBV9 with TRBJ2-3; 9 nucleotides line up with TRBD1. V was pared by 3 bases and J by 0 bases, with 17 bases of the junction left unmatched. The CDR3 spans 20 residues. Germline loops: CDR1 SGDLS, CDR2 YYNGEE. CDR3 DNA: TGTGCCAGCAGCGCAAAGGGGGACAGGGTGAGGGGGTTAAGCACAGATACGCAGTATTTT. This encodes CASSAKGDRVRGLSTDTQYF.